These T cell receptor beta chains were read from a single sample in a study of regulatory T cells in long-lasting Graves disease. Via MiXCR, TCRdb re-called the multiplex PCR reads, giving one row per CDR3 protein. The sample has 360,000 or so distinct CDR3 sequences, roughly 12% seen once. These same data were also listed under a study on T cells in Graves' hyperthyroidism and ophthalmopathy.

The sample consisted of peripheral blood mononuclear cells (PBMCs), taken at new diagnosis, from a patient treated with antithyroid drugs. The receptors originated from a woman in her late teens or twenties with Graves disease. CDR3s include the opening cysteine and the closing phenylalanine or tryptophan. The D gene is left open where the match is weak. A clone size is listed for some rows: how often the clone was seen (once, few, many), or a class if it is expanded.

D gene,V gene,clone size,J gene,CDR3 protein,CDR3 DNA
TRBD2,TRBV29-1,few,TRBJ2-2,CSVELAGVNGGELFF,TGCAGCGTTGAACTAGCGGGAGTGAACGGCGGGGAGCTGTTTTTT
.,TRBV4-3,many,TRBJ1-3,CASSQEVDRGNTIYF,TGCGCCAGCAGCCAAGAGGTGGACAGAGGAAACACCATATATTTT
.,TRBV12-3/TRBV12-4,many,TRBJ1-2,CASSSDKGLVIYGYTF,TGTGCCAGCAGCTCGGACAAGGGACTAGTAATCTATGGCTACACCTTC
TRBD2,TRBV9,many,TRBJ2-3,CASSVASAGTADTQYF,TGTGCCAGCAGCGTAGCTTCAGCGGGGACTGCCGATACGCAGTATTTT
.,TRBV6-1,many,TRBJ1-2,CASTSAELSRVLWSAHHTEYGYTF,TGTGCCAGCACCTCGGCGGAACTAAGCAGGGTTTTGTGGTCGGCCCACCATACAGAATATGGCTACACCTTC
.,TRBV5-6,.,TRBJ1-2,CASKSVGADGYTF,TGTGCCAGCAAGAGTGTGGGGGCTGATGGCTACACCTTC
.,TRBV10-3,many,TRBJ1-5,CATVGATDQPQHF,TGTGCCACCGTGGGGGCAACCGATCAGCCCCAGCATTTT
.,TRBV12-3/TRBV12-4,many,TRBJ2-3,CASRGGDTQYF,TGTGCCAGCCGCGGCGGTGATACGCAGTATTTT
.,TRBV9,.,TRBJ1-2,CASSTRTTETYGYTF,TGTGCCAGCAGCACCCGTACGACTGAAACCTATGGCTACACCTTC
TRBD1,TRBV6-5,many,TRBJ1-2,CASSYLGGPANYGYTF,TGTGCCAGCAGTTACTTAGGGGGCCCCGCTAACTATGGCTACACCTTC
.,TRBV28,many,TRBJ2-3,CASSFSGTKDTQYF,TGTGCCAGCAGTTTCTCCGGGACAAAAGATACGCAGTATTTT
TRBD1,TRBV30,.,TRBJ2-1,CAWSVGQAGDEQFF,TGTGCCTGGAGTGTCGGACAGGCGGGCGATGAGCAGTTCTTC
TRBD1,TRBV7-2,many,TRBJ1-5,CASSLGQFNQPQHF,TGTGCCAGCAGCTTGGGACAGTTCAATCAGCCCCAGCATTTT
TRBD1,TRBV6-2/TRBV6-3,.,TRBJ1-2,CASSYTGQGVSNYGYTF,TGTGCCAGCAGTTACACGGGACAGGGGGTCTCTAACTATGGCTACACCTTC
.,TRBV3-1,many,TRBJ2-7,CASSQDEVSYEQYF,TGTGCCAGCAGCCAAGATGAGGTCTCCTACGAGCAGTACTTC
.,TRBV20-1,many,TRBJ2-5,CSAPDRTYQETQYF,TGCAGTGCCCCAGACAGGACCTACCAAGAGACCCAGTACTTC
.,TRBV20-1,many,TRBJ1-6,CSAAQDPPLLSPLHF,TGCAGTGCCGCCCAGGACCCCCCGCTACTATCACCCCTCCACTTT
.,TRBV11-2,many,TRBJ2-3,CASSRERLSDTQYF,TGTGCCAGCAGCCGGGAAAGACTATCAGATACGCAGTATTTT
TRBD1,TRBV6-1,few,TRBJ1-4,CASSPGQGVYVRDNEKLFF,TGTGCCAGCAGTCCTGGACAGGGGGTGTACGTTCGGGATAATGAAAAACTGTTTTTT
.,TRBV4-1,few,TRBJ2-2,CASSQDRATGELFF,TGCGCCAGCAGCCAAGATCGGGCCACCGGGGAGCTGTTTTTT
.,TRBV29-1,many,TRBJ2-1,CSVVGINEQFF,TGCAGCGTTGTCGGGATCAATGAGCAGTTCTTC
TRBD1,TRBV5-1,few,TRBJ1-1,CASSLLQGRNTEAFF,TGCGCCAGCAGCCTGCTACAGGGGAGGAACACTGAAGCTTTCTTT
.,TRBV27,many,TRBJ1-5,CASSYSSGANQPQHF,TGTGCCAGCAGTTACTCGTCAGGGGCAAATCAGCCCCAGCATTTT
.,TRBV29-1,.,TRBJ2-2,CSVDGRDTGELFF,TGCAGCGTTGATGGGCGGGACACCGGGGAGCTGTTTTTT
.,TRBV30,.,TRBJ2-1,CAWGRGTTTMKQFF,TGTGCCTGGGGTAGAGGGACCACAACAATGAAGCAGTTCTTC
TRBD2,TRBV30,many,TRBJ2-1,CAWSVPGLGLYEQFF,TGTGCCTGGAGTGTACCGGGACTAGGGCTCTATGAGCAGTTCTTC